The present entry profiles one T cell receptor beta chain with its context. The antigen remains unidentified. This CDR3 is built from 13 residues. In germline, CDR1 is DFQATT, CDR2 SNEGSKA (reference sequence). Trimming removed 2 bases from V and 5 bases from J; junction bases left unmatched: 4. Everyone who gave samples was a healthy Caucasian. Using its own MiXCR run on the 5' RACE reads, TCRdb lists one record per CDR3 protein. The sample records around 500,000 distinct CDR3 sequences, around 14% being singletons. The data are from a study of identical twins. Findings of the study overall: Donors were not followed over many years; analysis was cross-sectional.

These sequences were also reported in another study, on yellow fever vaccine responses in identical twins.

The chain employs TRBV20-1 and TRBJ2-5, with TRBD1 matching over 8 bases. The specimen sequenced was CD4+ T cells sorted from blood. The TCR originated in a woman aged 18-30 years in good health. The CDR3 nucleotides read TGCAGTGCTAGAATTAGACAGGGGGAGACCCAGTACTTC. Protein sequence: CSARIRQGETQYF.